Shown below are 12 T cell receptor beta chains from a single sample sequenced in a study of blood T cells in healthy people across ages. Sample-barcoded 5' priming and a J-beta primer mix drove a second PCR of roughly 6 to 12 cycles. TCRdb recomputed calls from the 5' RACE reads with MiXCR, one row per CDR3 protein. The sample holds roughly 1.4 million distinct CDR3 sequences, approximately 59% seen once. The sequencing input was blood. The receptor set was obtained from a man between 18 and 29 years old in good health.

This clonotype was seen only a few times. Here the CDR3 DNA reads TGTGCCAGCAGCCAAGATCGAGGGGGCCCCTCACCCCTCCACTTT. Its protein is CASSQDRGGPSPLHF. The genes are TRBV4-2 and TRBJ1-6; 7 bases match TRBD1. V was pared by 0 bases and J by 10 bases, with 6 bases of the junction left unmatched. Per germline, CDR1 LGHNA and CDR2 YNFKEQ. The CDR3 has 15 amino acids.

The chain is built from TRBV4-1 and TRBJ2-7; 11 bases agree with TRBD1. This CDR3 is 16 amino acids long. V lost 4 bases and J lost 1; bases outside the gene matches: 6. CDR1 is MGHRA, CDR2 YSYEKL, per germline. CDR3 sequence reads: CASSPGQGAGSYEQYF. As DNA, the CDR3 is TGCGCCAGCAGCCCAGGACAGGGGGCAGGGTCCTACGAGCAGTACTTC.

The chain recombines TRBV25-1 with TRBJ1-2, with D maybe TRBD1 (6 bases). CDR3 length: 14 amino acids. The V and J ends lost 7 bases and 6 bases respectively, with 18 bases between them. Germline V gives CDR1 MGHDK, CDR2 SYGVNS. Here the CDR3 reads CASTPGQQSNGYTF. CDR3 bases: TGTGCCAGCACTCCGGGACAACAGTCTAATGGCTACACCTTC.

The chain combines TRBV12-3 or TRBV12-4 with TRBJ2-4; no clear D. The J call is in doubt because the DNA end fits TRBJ2-7 better. The length of the CDR3 is 13 residues. CDR3 residues: CASSATLSNEQYF. The CDR3 region has the DNA TGTGCCAGCAGTGCCACCTTGAGTAACGAGCAGTACTTC.

The chain recombines TRBV2 with TRBJ1-5; D remains unclear. Trimming took 2 bases from V and 8 from J, leaving 34 bases between them. This CDR3 has 21 amino acids. Germline CDR1 is SNHLY and CDR2 is FYNNEI. CDR3 sequence (DNA): TGTGCCAGCAGTGAATACAGTCTATCGGTTTATGCCTCTTATGCGTCCAAGCCCCAGCATTTT. Protein: CASSEYSLSVYASYASKPQHF.

The gene calls are TRBV5-6 and TRBJ2-1; D ambiguous. The germline V gene encodes CDR1 SGHDT and CDR2 YYEEEE. The V and J ends lost 3 bases and 8 bases respectively, with 9 bases between them. This CDR3 has 12 amino acids. CDR3 loop: CASSYGSHEQFF. CDR3 coding DNA: TGTGCCAGCAGCTATGGTTCGCATGAGCAGTTCTTC.

This clonotype was seen only once. The rearrangement uses TRBV12-3 or TRBV12-4 and TRBJ2-3; 10 positions match TRBD2. V gave up 6 bases and J gave up 6 bases; unmatched junction bases: 6. The CDR3 covers 14 residues. The CDR3 sequence is CASSGGTSEDTQYF. CDR3 bases: TGTGCCAGCAGCGGTGGGACTAGCGAGGATACGCAGTATTTT.

The rearrangement links TRBV9 to TRBJ1-5; 7 nucleotides match TRBD1. The V gene end was trimmed by 4 bases and the J gene end by 5 bases; junction bases not matched to a gene: 12. CDR3 length: 16 residues. CDR1 and CDR2 (germline): SGDLS, YYNGEE. CDR3 residues: CASSPGDGDRHQPQHF. The CDR3 DNA is TGTGCCAGCAGCCCGGGGGATGGGGACAGACATCAGCCCCAGCATTTT. Filled out from reference TRBV9 and TRBJ1-5, the complete variable domain reads DSGVTQTPKHLITATGQRVTLRCSPRSGDLSVYWYQQSLDQGLQFLIQYYNGEERAKGNILERFSAQQFPDLHSELNLSSLELGDSALYFCASSPGDGDRHQPQHFGDGTRLSIL.

The chain uses TRBV6-2 or TRBV6-3 and TRBJ1-1; D is undetermined. Trimming cost V 6 bases and J 8 bases, with 13 bases left between them. CDR1 MNHEY and CDR2 SVGEGT come from the germline V gene. CDR3 size: 12 residues. The CDR3 here is CASSDPWQEAFF. The CDR3 DNA is TGTGCCAGCAGCGACCCGTGGCAGGAAGCTTTCTTT.

This chain uses TRBV28 with TRBJ2-7, with D unclear. Germline V CDR1 and CDR2: MDHEN, SYDVKM. The CDR3 has 10 residues. Between the trimmed V and J ends, which lost 3 bases and 6 bases, there was a span of 3 bases. The CDR3 here is CASSFGEQYF. DNA for the CDR3: TGTGCCAGCAGTTTTGGCGAGCAGTACTTC.

The chain has TRBV2 and TRBJ2-4, with D maybe TRBD2 (5 bases). Per the germline V gene, CDR1 is SNHLY and CDR2 is FYNNEI. Trimming left V 9 bases short and J 3 bases short, with 18 bases between. The CDR3 covers 15 residues. Here the CDR3 DNA reads TGTGCCAGGGGGATGGCTGCCGGGATCAAAAACATTCAGTACTTC. Protein sequence: CARGMAAGIKNIQYF.

The chain combines TRBV6-2 or TRBV6-3 with TRBJ2-3; 8 bases are a match to TRBD2. Per germline, CDR1 MNHEY and CDR2 SVGEGT. The V and J ends lost 0 bases and 3 bases, in that order; junction bases with no gene match: 14. This CDR3 spans 19 amino acids. The DNA for the CDR3 is TGTGCCAGCAGTTACTCGAACGCGGGGGGCACCAGGGAAACAGATACGCAGTATTTT. This sequence encodes CASSYSNAGGTRETDTQYF.